Listed below are T cell receptor beta chains from one sample, sequenced in a study of tumor-infiltrating lymphocytes in primary liver carcinoma. TCRdb re-derived calls from the multiplex PCR reads in MiXCR, one entry per CDR3 protein. The table includes about 320,000 distinct CDR3 sequences, 50% to 60% detected once. The sample comprised peripheral blood. These receptors were collected from a woman aged 30 to 39 with primary liver carcinoma and hepatitis B virus infection. CDR3s include the opening cysteine and the closing phenylalanine or tryptophan. Fields, in order: D gene, clone size, J gene, V gene, CDR3 protein, CDR3 DNA. The D gene is left open where the match is weak. Rows may omit the clone size; those that give it use once, few, many or a size class.

d_call: TRBD1
clone_size: many
j_call: TRBJ2-5
v_call: TRBV11-2
cdr3_aa: CASSLDRRQGTETQYF
cdr3_nt: TGTGCCAGCAGCTTAGATCGGAGACAGGGGACGGAGACCCAGTACTTC

d_call: -
clone_size: many
j_call: TRBJ2-4
v_call: TRBV12-3/TRBV12-4
cdr3_aa: CASSLRQGLDIQYF
cdr3_nt: TGTGCCAGCAGTTTAAGGCAGGGTCTAGACATTCAGTACTTC

d_call: TRBD2
clone_size: -
j_call: TRBJ2-1
v_call: TRBV29-1
cdr3_aa: CSVDTGLGSESEQFF
cdr3_nt: TGCAGCGTTGATACGGGACTAGGGTCAGAGAGTGAGCAGTTCTTC

d_call: -
clone_size: -
j_call: TRBJ2-1
v_call: TRBV4-1
cdr3_aa: CASSLRERGVNEQLF
cdr3_nt: TGCGCCAGCAGCCTAAGGGAAAGGGGGGTCAATGAGCAGCTCTTC

d_call: -
clone_size: many
j_call: TRBJ1-1
v_call: TRBV29-1
cdr3_aa: CSVLTPLNTEAFF
cdr3_nt: TGCAGCGTTCTTACCCCACTGAACACTGAAGCTTTCTTT

d_call: TRBD1
clone_size: -
j_call: TRBJ2-1
v_call: TRBV19
cdr3_aa: CASSFMDRIGRVPFF
cdr3_nt: TGTGCCAGTAGTTTCATGGACAGGATAGGTCGAGTACCGTTCTTC

d_call: TRBD2
clone_size: few
j_call: TRBJ2-4
v_call: TRBV6-2/TRBV6-3
cdr3_aa: CASSYPEIWTSGAKNIQYF
cdr3_nt: TGTGCCAGCAGTTACCCGGAAATATGGACTAGCGGAGCCAAAAACATTCAGTACTTC

d_call: TRBD2
clone_size: -
j_call: TRBJ2-5
v_call: TRBV20-1
cdr3_aa: CSARDTSGQETQYF
cdr3_nt: TGCAGTGCTAGAGATACTAGCGGTCAAGAGACCCAGTACTTC

d_call: -
clone_size: few
j_call: TRBJ2-7
v_call: TRBV7-8
cdr3_aa: CASSPTGLDEQYF
cdr3_nt: TGTGCCAGCAGCCCTACAGGGTTGGACGAGCAGTACTTC

d_call: -
clone_size: -
j_call: TRBJ2-7
v_call: TRBV6-1
cdr3_aa: CVSSLTGQSSYEQYF
cdr3_nt: TGTGTCAGCAGTCTAACCGGACAGAGCTCCTACGAGCAGTACTTC

d_call: TRBD2
clone_size: -
j_call: TRBJ2-1
v_call: TRBV11-2
cdr3_aa: CASNLVASGRAYNEQFF
cdr3_nt: TGTGCCAGCAACTTAGTAGCTAGCGGGAGGGCTTACAATGAGCAGTTCTTC

d_call: -
clone_size: -
j_call: TRBJ2-7
v_call: TRBV5-5
cdr3_aa: CASSLGGRDFYEQYF
cdr3_nt: TGTGCCAGCAGCTTGGGGGGCAGGGATTTCTACGAGCAGTACTTC

d_call: -
clone_size: -
j_call: TRBJ2-7
v_call: TRBV11-2
cdr3_aa: CASSLDRVVAYEQYF
cdr3_nt: TGTGCCAGCAGCTTAGATAGGGTAGTGGCCTACGAGCAGTATTTC

d_call: -
clone_size: -
j_call: TRBJ1-5
v_call: TRBV6-6
cdr3_aa: CAGSYADTNNQPQHF
cdr3_nt: TGTGCCGGCAGTTACGCTGACACGAACAATCAGCCCCAGCATTTT

d_call: -
clone_size: few
j_call: TRBJ2-2
v_call: TRBV6-2/TRBV6-3
cdr3_aa: CASSYSKTGTLSGELFF
cdr3_nt: TGTGCCAGCAGTTACTCTAAGACAGGGACTTTGTCCGGGGAGCTGTTTTTT

d_call: -
clone_size: -
j_call: TRBJ1-3
v_call: TRBV2
cdr3_aa: CASTGTRGLLSGNAIYF
cdr3_nt: TGTGCCAGCACTGGGACAAGGGGCCTCCTCTCTGGAAACGCCATATATTTT

d_call: TRBD2
clone_size: -
j_call: TRBJ2-3
v_call: TRBV7-3
cdr3_aa: CASSTLSGADTQYF
cdr3_nt: TGTGCCAGCAGCACTCTTAGCGGGGCAGATACGCAGTACTTT

d_call: TRBD1
clone_size: -
j_call: TRBJ1-5
v_call: TRBV19
cdr3_aa: CASSLSRRLRTGFHQPQHF
cdr3_nt: TGTGCCAGTAGTCTCTCCCGCCGACTCCGGACAGGGTTTCATCAGCCCCAGCATTTT

d_call: -
clone_size: few
j_call: TRBJ2-7
v_call: TRBV6-1
cdr3_aa: CVSSSHHGGGNNEQYF
cdr3_nt: TGTGTCAGCAGTTCTCACCACGGGGGCGGGAACAACGAGCAGTACTTC

d_call: -
clone_size: many
j_call: TRBJ2-1
v_call: TRBV12-3/TRBV12-4
cdr3_aa: CASSTQWGEQFF
cdr3_nt: TGTGCCAGCAGTACTCAATGGGGTGAGCAGTTCTTC

d_call: -
clone_size: -
j_call: TRBJ2-7
v_call: TRBV11-2
cdr3_aa: CGSSYSGGHSYEQYF
cdr3_nt: TGTGGCAGCAGTTATTCCGGGGGACACTCCTACGAACAGTACTTC

d_call: -
clone_size: many
j_call: TRBJ1-1
v_call: TRBV12-3/TRBV12-4
cdr3_aa: CASSLQGEAFF
cdr3_nt: TGTGCCAGCAGCCTCCAGGGTGAAGCTTTCTTT

d_call: TRBD1
clone_size: many
j_call: TRBJ2-2
v_call: TRBV12-3/TRBV12-4
cdr3_aa: CASSLRQGDTGELFF
cdr3_nt: TGTGCCAGCAGTCTCAGACAGGGGGACACCGGGGAGCTGTTTTTT

d_call: -
clone_size: -
j_call: TRBJ2-7
v_call: TRBV11-3
cdr3_aa: CATSENDGTSYDQYF
cdr3_nt: TGTGCCACCAGCGAAAATGACGGAACCTCCTACGATCAGTACTTC

d_call: -
clone_size: -
j_call: TRBJ1-2
v_call: TRBV11-2
cdr3_aa: CASSSAGGSGYTF
cdr3_nt: TGTGCCAGCAGCTCCGCCGGGGGCTCCGGCTACACCTTC

d_call: -
clone_size: -
j_call: TRBJ2-7
v_call: TRBV12-3/TRBV12-4
cdr3_aa: CASSLAPLLTSYEQYF
cdr3_nt: TGTGCCAGTAGTTTAGCGCCCCTCTTAACATCCTACGAGCAGTACTTC

d_call: -
clone_size: -
j_call: TRBJ2-4
v_call: TRBV7-9
cdr3_aa: CASSSSGITKNIQYF
cdr3_nt: TGTGCCAGCAGCTCTTCAGGGATCACAAAAAACATTCAGTACTTC

d_call: TRBD2
clone_size: once
j_call: TRBJ2-7
v_call: TRBV11-2
cdr3_aa: CASSTGLAGVGPYEQYF
cdr3_nt: TGTGCCAGCAGCACGGGACTAGCGGGAGTCGGACCCTACGAGCAGTACTTC

d_call: -
clone_size: many
j_call: TRBJ2-3
v_call: TRBV12-3/TRBV12-4
cdr3_aa: CASSLSREGSTQYF
cdr3_nt: TGTGCCAGCAGTTTAAGCAGGGAAGGCTCGACGCAGTATTTT

d_call: -
clone_size: few
j_call: TRBJ1-2
v_call: TRBV6-5
cdr3_aa: CASREVGRLYGYTF
cdr3_nt: TGTGCCAGCAGAGAGGTGGGGAGATTATATGGCTACACCTTC

d_call: TRBD1
clone_size: -
j_call: TRBJ1-4
v_call: TRBV11-3
cdr3_aa: CASSLPRGDSEKLFF
cdr3_nt: TGTGCCAGCAGCCTCCCTAGGGGGGACAGCGAAAAACTGTTTTTT

d_call: -
clone_size: -
j_call: TRBJ2-2
v_call: TRBV6-5
cdr3_aa: CASSYSFATGELFF
cdr3_nt: TGTGCCAGCAGTTACTCTTTTGCGACCGGGGAGCTGTTTTTT

d_call: -
clone_size: -
j_call: TRBJ2-3
v_call: TRBV29-1
cdr3_aa: CSVVTGLSTGTQYF
cdr3_nt: TGCAGCGTTGTTACGGGTCTAAGCACAGGTACGCAGTATTTT

d_call: TRBD2
clone_size: -
j_call: TRBJ2-2
v_call: TRBV4-3
cdr3_aa: CASSQDPGGITNTGELFF
cdr3_nt: TGCGCCAGCAGCCAAGATCCGGGGGGGATTACCAACACCGGGGAGCTGTTTTTT

d_call: -
clone_size: once
j_call: TRBJ1-1
v_call: TRBV29-1
cdr3_aa: CRALPGNTEAFF
cdr3_nt: TGCAGAGCCCTACCTGGAAACACTGAAGCTTTCTTT

d_call: -
clone_size: many
j_call: TRBJ2-7
v_call: TRBV6-5
cdr3_aa: CASSYSRGAGYEQYF
cdr3_nt: TGTGCCAGCAGTTACTCTCGGGGGGCGGGCTACGAGCAGTACTTC

d_call: -
clone_size: many
j_call: TRBJ1-2
v_call: TRBV12-3/TRBV12-4
cdr3_aa: CASSRGGVNYGYTF
cdr3_nt: TGTGCCAGCAGTAGAGGGGGGGTAAACTATGGCTACACCTTC

d_call: TRBD2
clone_size: -
j_call: TRBJ2-7
v_call: TRBV28
cdr3_aa: CASSLDLADYEQYF
cdr3_nt: TGTGCCAGCAGTTTGGACCTAGCGGATTACGAGCAGTACTTC

d_call: -
clone_size: -
j_call: TRBJ1-1
v_call: TRBV29-1
cdr3_aa: CTVAGTGSNTEAFF
cdr3_nt: TGCACTGTAGCCGGGACCGGGTCGAACACTGAAGCTTTCTTT